This T cell receptor beta chain was identified during a study of T cells in Graves' hyperthyroidism and ophthalmopathy. Pregnant or lactating patients were excluded, as were those with uncontrolled infection or other autoimmune disease. Clinical symptoms, serum thyroxine, TRAb, thyroid ultrasound and orbital computed tomography established diagnosis. The TCR beta CDR3 regions underwent amplification using RNA transcripts as the source. The HTBI primer set drove a first-round RT-PCR of the TCR CDR3. TCRdb re-called the multiplex PCR reads through MiXCR, storing one row per CDR3 protein. The sample contains more than 500,000 distinct CDR3 sequences, under 60% of which appear only once. This clonotype was found a few times. Its target is not known. Findings and limits, study-wide: Appearing also in blood were most of the thyroid clonotypes expanded above 0.001.

Trimming took off 5 bases at V and 1 base at J, with 14 bases between the two ends. CDR3 length equals 15 residues. From germline, CDR1 is KGHSH and CDR2 LQKENI. This TCR came from an adult woman with Graves' disease, either hyperthyroidism or ophthalmopathy (not recorded which). V usage is TRBV18 and J usage is TRBJ2-5; tentative D call: TRBD1 (6 bases). Material for sequencing was peripheral blood or thyroid tissue (not recorded which). CDR3 nucleotide sequence: TGTGCCAGCTCATCAAGAGGACAGACCCAAGAGACCCAGTACTTC. Encoded protein: CASSSRGQTQETQYF.